The present T cell receptor (beta chain) was sequenced within a study of T cell repertoires in cytomegalovirus infection. This CDR3 region has 15 residues. The V gene's germline CDR1 is DFQATT and CDR2 SNEGSKA (reference sequence). V lost 1 base to trimming and J lost 2 bases; unmatched junction nucleotides: 7. This clonotype has just a few counts. TCRdb re-derived calls from the reads in MiXCR, one entry per CDR3 protein. Among some 390,000 distinct CDR3 sequences listed, 15% to 20% were seen once. The sequenced sample was PBMCs. The chain joins TRBV20-1 to TRBJ1-1; 7 positions match TRBD1. This clonotype was sampled from a human donor in good health (CMV status not recorded). Some clones in this sample may be carry-over from other donors' samples. Here the CDR3 reads CSARVNRGVNTEAFF. The CDR3 bases are TGCAGTGCTAGAGTGAACAGGGGCGTAAACACTGAAGCTTTCTTT.